The 20 T cell receptor beta chains in this list originate from one sample, sequenced in a study of T cells after yellow fever vaccination. TCRdb analysed the 5' RACE reads with MiXCR anew, one entry per CDR3 protein. Of hundreds of thousands of distinct CDR3 sequences listed, 6.2% are singletons. The material sequenced was PBMCs, taken 5 days after the yellow fever booster vaccination. The receptors come from a man younger than 40 who received the YFV17D yellow fever vaccine.

This clonotype was counted at least ten times. The CDR3, as DNA: TGTGCCAGCAGCTTGGTTTCCACAAACGAGCAGTACTTC. It is translated as CASSLVSTNEQYF. The chain combines TRBV5-4 with TRBJ2-7; D call uncertain. CDR3 length: 13 amino acids. Germline V lookup: CDR1 SGHNT, CDR2 YYREEE (reference sequence). V was trimmed by 0 bases and J by 5 bases, leaving 9 bases between them.

The sample holds a few counts of this clonotype. This sequence joins TRBV5-1 and TRBJ2-2; D is undetermined. V lost 4 bases to trimming and J lost 10 bases, with 20 bases between them. Per germline, CDR1 SGHRS and CDR2 YFSETQ. The CDR3 covers 15 residues. The DNA for the CDR3 is TGCGCCAGCAGCCCGGGTGGAGAAACAAGTTTGGAGCTGTTTTTT. Amino acids: CASSPGGETSLELFF. Full variable domain (remainder filled in from reference TRBV5-1 and TRBJ2-2): KAGVTQTPRYLIKTRGQQVTLSCSPISGHRSVSWYQQTPGQGLQFLFEYFSETQRNKGNFPGRFSGRQFSNSRSEMNVSTLELGDSALYLCASSPGGETSLELFFGEGSRLTVL.

There are a few counts of this clonotype. The gene calls are TRBV5-1 and TRBJ2-7; D is undetermined. The germline V gene encodes CDR1 SGHRS and CDR2 YFSETQ. V was pared by 2 bases and J by 6 bases, with 15 bases between. The CDR3 length is 14 residues. The CDR3 sequence: CASSFGPRSPEQYF. CDR3 in DNA: TGCGCCAGCAGCTTTGGTCCCAGAAGCCCCGAGCAGTACTTC.

This clonotype showed up just a few times. The gene calls are TRBV20-1 and TRBJ2-7; D perhaps matches TRBD1 (6 bases). Germline V gene lookup returns CDR1 DFQATT and CDR2 SNEGSKA (reference sequence). The CDR3 runs to 13 residues. Trimming removed 6 bases from V and 1 base from J, with 13 bases in between. The CDR3 is CSASDRPSYEQYF. The CDR3, as DNA: TGCAGTGCCTCCGACAGGCCATCCTACGAGCAGTACTTC.

This clonotype was detected only a few times. This chain connects TRBV4-3 to TRBJ2-2; D not certain. Trimming pared 4 bases from V and 2 bases from J, leaving 17 bases between. Per the germline V gene, CDR1 is LGHNA and CDR2 is YSLEER. CDR3 size: 17 residues. The CDR3 loop reads CASSRHHGARNTGELFF. In DNA form, the CDR3 reads TGCGCCAGCAGCCGCCACCACGGAGCACGAAACACCGGGGAGCTGTTTTTT.

The chain employs TRBV4-2 and TRBJ2-1; 11 bases agree with TRBD2. The CDR3 has 17 residues. Losses at the gene ends were 4 bases for V and 4 bases for J; bases not matched to a gene: 9. Germline V gene data show CDR1 as LGHNA and CDR2 as YNFKEQ. Here the CDR3 reads CASSLGSGLAGYNEQFF. The DNA for the CDR3 is TGTGCCAGCAGCCTCGGATCTGGACTAGCGGGTTACAATGAGCAGTTCTTC.

For this clonotype: It may be a read error: a sequence one base away is much more abundant. This chain joins TRBV15 and TRBJ2-5, with D perhaps matching TRBD1 or TRBD2 (5 bases each). This CDR3 comprises 14 residues. Germline values: CDR1 LNHNV, CDR2 YYDKDF (reference sequence). The DNA for the CDR3 is TGTGCCATCAGCAGAGAGGGGCGACGGGAGACCCAGTACTTC. Protein sequence: CAISREGRRETQYF. Full variable domain (missing parts from reference TRBV15 and TRBJ2-5): DAMVIQNPRYQVTQFGKPVTLSCSQTLNHNVMYWYQQKSSQAPKLLFHYYDKDFNNEADTPDNFQSRRPNTSFCFLDIRSPGLGDTAMYLCAISREGRRETQYFGPGTRLLVL.

In DNA, the CDR3 is TGCGCCAGCAGCTCATACCGTGGGGGTAGCACAGATACGCAGTATTTT. Amino acid sequence: CASSSYRGGSTDTQYF. The gene calls are TRBV5-1 and TRBJ2-3; D may be TRBD1 or TRBD2 (5 bases each). Germline CDR1 reads SGHRS; CDR2 reads YFSETQ. Deletions cut 3 bases from V and 0 bases from J, with 14 bases between. The CDR3 loop spans 16 amino acids. The variable domain in full, completed from reference TRBV5-1 and TRBJ2-3, reads KAGVTQTPRYLIKTRGQQVTLSCSPISGHRSVSWYQQTPGQGLQFLFEYFSETQRNKGNFPGRFSGRQFSNSRSEMNVSTLELGDSALYLCASSSYRGGSTDTQYFGPGTRLTVL.

Only a few counts were recorded for this clonotype. The chain employs TRBV29-1 and TRBJ2-1, with D perhaps matching TRBD1 or TRBD2 (7 bases each). The ends were cut back, 6 bases at V and 0 bases at J, with 21 bases in the middle. CDR3 size: 17 residues. Germline V gene data show CDR1 as SQVTM and CDR2 as ANQGSEA. Here the CDR3 reads CSVIRGGPLSSYNEQFF. The CDR3 DNA reads as TGCAGCGTGATCAGGGGGGGTCCCTTGAGCTCCTACAATGAGCAGTTCTTC.

This chain links TRBV7-2 with TRBJ1-5; unclear D gene. Germline V gives CDR1 SGHTA, CDR2 FQGNSA. V was pared by 4 bases and J by 2 bases, with 12 bases between. CDR3 length equals 15 residues. The CDR3 DNA is TGTGCCAGCAGCTCTCACCCAGGCGGCAATCAGCCCCAGCATTTT. This encodes CASSSHPGGNQPQHF.

This clonotype has a handful of counts. CDR3 sequence reads: CASSFEAGPYEQYF. DNA for the CDR3: TGTGCCAGCAGTTTCGAGGCGGGGCCTTACGAGCAGTACTTC. The V gene is TRBV12-3 or TRBV12-4, the J gene TRBJ2-7; a weak D match, TRBD2 (6 bases). This CDR3 comprises 14 residues. V was trimmed by 3 bases and J by 4 bases, leaving 13 bases between them.

A few counts support this clonotype. The V and J genes are TRBV12-3 or TRBV12-4 and TRBJ2-3; 8 bases fit TRBD2. CDR3 length: 16 residues. V was clipped by 3 bases and J by 0 bases; unmatched bases: 5. CDR3 loop: CASSLGSGISTDTQYF. The CDR3 DNA follows: TGTGCCAGCAGTTTGGGTAGCGGGATAAGCACAGATACGCAGTATTTT.

This clonotype appeared a few times. CDR3 DNA sequence: TGTGCCAGTATTGACCCAAACACAGATACGCAGTATTTT. Residues: CASIDPNTDTQYF. This chain links TRBV19 with TRBJ2-3; D is uncertain. V dropped 7 bases and J dropped 2 bases, with 10 bases sitting between them. This CDR3 is built from 13 residues. CDR1 LNHDA and CDR2 SQIVND come from the germline V gene (reference sequence). Full variable domain (remainder filled in from reference TRBV19 and TRBJ2-3): DGGITQSPKYLFRKEGQNVTLSCEQNLNHDAMYWYRQDPGQGLRLIYYSQIVNDFQKGDIAEGYSVSREKKESFPLTVTSAQKNPTAFYLCASIDPNTDTQYFGPGTRLTVL.

The chain carries TRBV7-2 and TRBJ2-5, with D tentatively TRBD2 (6 bases). The CDR3 is made up of 16 amino acids. Germline CDR1 and CDR2: SGHTA and FQGNSA. The V end lost 0 bases, the J end lost 1 base, and 12 bases lay between the germline ends. The CDR3 region is CASSLAGKRAQETQYF. Here the CDR3 DNA reads TGTGCCAGCAGCTTAGCGGGCAAGCGGGCCCAAGAGACCCAGTACTTC.

This chain joins TRBV6-5 and TRBJ2-7, with 9 bases lining up with TRBD2. The junction had 6 bases not matched to a gene; V was cut back by 6 bases and J by 0 bases. The germline gives CDR1 MNHEY, CDR2 SVGAGI. The CDR3 runs to 15 residues. DNA of the CDR3: TGTGCCAGCAGATTGACTAGCGGAAGCTCCTACGAGCAGTACTTC. The encoded protein is CASRLTSGSSYEQYF.

This clonotype came up a few times. The chain combines TRBV6-1 with TRBJ2-7; 7 nucleotides match TRBD1. With 4 bases clipped from V and 2 bases from J, the junction kept 5 bases outside the gene matches. CDR1 and CDR2 (germline): MNHNS, SASEGT. The CDR3 length is 14 residues. Here the CDR3 reads CASSGGTAAYEQYF. The CDR3 region has the DNA TGTGCCAGCAGTGGAGGGACAGCCGCCTACGAGCAGTACTTC.

This clonotype appeared many times. This chain joins TRBV7-2 and TRBJ1-2, with 7 bases lining up with TRBD1. J lost 8 bases, V lost 0 bases, and 6 bases had no gene match. CDR3 size: 14 residues. Looked up from germline, CDR1 is SGHTA and CDR2 is FQGNSA. The CDR3 reads CASSLAPGGGGYTF. CDR3 sequence (DNA): TGTGCCAGCAGCTTAGCGCCAGGGGGGGGCGGCTACACCTTC. Complete variable domain (other parts from reference TRBV7-2 and TRBJ1-2): GAGVSQSPSNKVTEKGKDVELRCDPISGHTALYWYRQSLGQGLEFLIYFQGNSAPDKSGLPSDRFSAERTGGSVSTLTIQRTQQEDSAVYLCASSLAPGGGGYTFGSGTRLTVV.

Ten or more counts support this clonotype. The V gene is TRBV7-9, the J gene TRBJ1-2, with D hard to call. There are 15 residues in the CDR3. Germline V CDR1 and CDR2: SEHNR, FQNEAQ (reference sequence). V lost 5 bases, J lost 3 bases, and 16 bases lay in between. The CDR3 bases are TGTGCCAGCAGCGACGACATGGGAAGGCACTATGGCTACACCTTC. It codes for CASSDDMGRHYGYTF.

The table lists this clonotype with a few counts. The chain recombines TRBV30 with TRBJ2-2, with D tentatively TRBD2 (7 bases). Looked up from germline, CDR1 is GTSNPN and CDR2 is SVGIG (reference sequence). V lost 0 bases and J 4 bases, leaving 15 bases between the germline ends. The CDR3 sequence is 16 residues long. The CDR3 DNA reads TGTGCCTGGAGTGTTATCGGGGGGCTCGGCACCGGGGAGCTGTTTTTT. Its protein product is CAWSVIGGLGTGELFF.

The chain uses TRBV5-1 and TRBJ1-2, with no clear D. Deletions cut 4 bases from V and 3 bases from J, with 10 bases between. Germline-derived CDR1 and CDR2 are SGHRS and YFSETQ. The CDR3 is 13 residues long. CDR3 nucleotides: TGCGCCAGCAGCGGCGGGGAACACTATGGCTACACCTTC. This encodes CASSGGEHYGYTF.